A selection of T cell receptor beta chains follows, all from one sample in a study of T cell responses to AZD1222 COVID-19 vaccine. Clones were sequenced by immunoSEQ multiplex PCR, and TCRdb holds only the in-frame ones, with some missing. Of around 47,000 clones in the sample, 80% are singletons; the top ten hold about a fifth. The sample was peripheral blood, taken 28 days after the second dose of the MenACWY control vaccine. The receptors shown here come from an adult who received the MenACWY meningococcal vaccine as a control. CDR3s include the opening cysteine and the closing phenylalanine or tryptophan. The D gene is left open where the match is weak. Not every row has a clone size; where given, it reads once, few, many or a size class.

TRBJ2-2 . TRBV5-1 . CASSLDRVRTGELFF TGCGCCAGCAGCTTGGACAGGGTCCGGACCGGGGAGCTGTTTTTT
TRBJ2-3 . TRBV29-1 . CSDLSPRAVDTQYF TGCAGCGACCTCTCCCCAAGGGCGGTGGATACGCAGTATTTT
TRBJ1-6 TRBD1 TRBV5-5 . CASSFIFGRGSSYNSPLHF TGTGCCAGCAGCTTTATCTTTGGCAGGGGGAGCTCCTATAATTCACCCCTCCACTTT
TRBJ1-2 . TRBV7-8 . CASTSETGRGGYTF TGTGCCAGCACCAGTGAGACGGGACGCGGTGGCTACACCTTC
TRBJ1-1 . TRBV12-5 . CASGTRARAEAFF TGTGCTAGTGGTACCCGGGCGAGGGCTGAAGCTTTCTTT
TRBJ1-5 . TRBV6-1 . CASSEEGSSNQPQHF TGTGCCAGCAGTGAGGAGGGATCGAGCAATCAGCCCCAGCATTTT
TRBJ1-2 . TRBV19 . CASSISGWNYGYTF TGTGCCAGTAGCATATCAGGGTGGAACTATGGCTACACCTTC
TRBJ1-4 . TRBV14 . CASSQAETSLSRQKLFF TGTGCCAGCAGCCAAGCAGAGACTAGTTTGAGTCGTCAAAAACTGTTTTTT
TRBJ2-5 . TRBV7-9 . CASSRGLQQETQYF TGTGCCAGCAGCCGGGGACTGCAACAAGAGACCCAGTACTTC
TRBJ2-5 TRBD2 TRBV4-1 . CASSQGPGRYQETQYF TGCGCCAGCAGCCAAGGCCCCGGGAGGTACCAAGAGACCCAGTACTTC
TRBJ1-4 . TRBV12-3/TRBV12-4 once CASSSYLNEKLFF TGTGCCAGCAGTTCCTATCTAAATGAAAAACTGTTTTTT
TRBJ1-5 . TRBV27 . CASSLRGSNQPQHF TGTGCCAGCAGTTTACGGGGGAGCAATCAGCCCCAGCATTTT
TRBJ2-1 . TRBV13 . CASSLKAMGEQFF TGTGCCAGCAGCTTAAAGGCGATGGGTGAGCAGTTCTTC
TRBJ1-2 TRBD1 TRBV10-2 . CASSSTGRRGYGYTF TGCGCCAGCAGCTCGACAGGGAGAAGGGGCTATGGCTACACCTTC
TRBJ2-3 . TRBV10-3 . CAIREVQVDTQYF TGTGCCATCAGAGAGGTCCAGGTTGATACGCAGTATTTT
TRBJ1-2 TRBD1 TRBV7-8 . CASSFGTGERNYGYTF TGTGCCAGCAGCTTCGGGACAGGGGAGCGTAACTATGGCTACACCTTC
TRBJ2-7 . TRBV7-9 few CASSLRVSSYEQYF TGTGCCAGCAGCTTACGCGTAAGCTCCTACGAGCAGTACTTC
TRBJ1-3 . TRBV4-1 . CASSQELGVKSGNTIYF TGCGCCAGCAGCCAAGAACTAGGGGTCAAGTCCGGAAACACCATATATTTT
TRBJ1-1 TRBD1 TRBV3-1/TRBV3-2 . CASSGTGANTEAFF TGTGCCAGCAGCGGCACAGGGGCGAACACTGAAGCTTTCTTT
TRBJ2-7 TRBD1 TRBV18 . CASSGQGSYEQYF TGTGCCAGCTCGGGACAGGGATCCTACGAGCAGTACTTC
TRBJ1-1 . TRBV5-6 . CASSLALRRATEAFF TGTGCCAGCAGCTTGGCCCTAAGACGGGCCACTGAAGCTTTCTTT